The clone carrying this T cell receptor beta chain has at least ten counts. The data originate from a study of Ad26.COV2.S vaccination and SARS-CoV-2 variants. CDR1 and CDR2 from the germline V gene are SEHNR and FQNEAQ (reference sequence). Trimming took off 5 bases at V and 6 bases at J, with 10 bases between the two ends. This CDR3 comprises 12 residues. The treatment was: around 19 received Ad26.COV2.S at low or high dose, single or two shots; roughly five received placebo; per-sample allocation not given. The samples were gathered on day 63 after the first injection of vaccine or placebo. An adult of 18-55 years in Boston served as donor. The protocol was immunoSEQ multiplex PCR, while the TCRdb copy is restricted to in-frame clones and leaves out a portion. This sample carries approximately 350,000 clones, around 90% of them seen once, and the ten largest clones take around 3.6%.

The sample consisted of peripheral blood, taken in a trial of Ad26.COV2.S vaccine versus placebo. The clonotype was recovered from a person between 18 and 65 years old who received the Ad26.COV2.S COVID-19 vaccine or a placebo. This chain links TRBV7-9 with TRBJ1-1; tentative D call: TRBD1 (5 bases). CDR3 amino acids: CASSPRGSEAFF. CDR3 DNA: TGTGCCAGCAGCCCGAGGGGATCTGAAGCTTTCTTT.